A selection of T cell receptor beta chains follows, all from one sample in a study of blood T cell repertoires in COVID-19. TCRdb's copy holds only in-frame clones and misses some; the assay was immunoSEQ multiplex PCR. The sample has about 87,000 clones; over 70% are singletons. What was sequenced was peripheral blood. The receptors were sampled from a woman aged 55-70 years with acute or convalescent COVID-19. Both conserved end residues are part of each CDR3. The D gene is left open where the match is weak. Clone size is not always given. Where it is, it says once, few, many or a class for expanded clones.

CDR3nt	CDR3aa	v_gene	j_gene	abundance	d_gene
TGTGCCAGCAGCTCCCCAGGGAATCCAGGGGAAAGTGAGCAGTTCTTC	CASSSPGNPGESEQFF	TRBV21-1	TRBJ2-1	NA	NA
TGCGCCAGCAGCTTGGAGGGACAGGGGCATTCACCCCTCCACTTT	CASSLEGQGHSPLHF	TRBV5-1	TRBJ1-6	NA	TRBD1
TGCGCCAGCAGCCCCCCGGGACTAGCGGGACCATCTGAGCAGTTCTTC	CASSPPGLAGPSEQFF	TRBV10-1	TRBJ2-1	NA	TRBD2
TGTGCCAGCAGGCTGGACAGGAATAGCGATCAGCCCCAGCATTTT	CASRLDRNSDQPQHF	TRBV6-5	TRBJ1-5	NA	TRBD1
TGTGCCAGCAGTTGGGGGACAGGGAACTATGGCTACACCTTC	CASSWGTGNYGYTF	TRBV6-5	TRBJ1-2	few	TRBD1
TGTGCCCACGCGGGAGGGTTTAACGAGCAGTACTTC	CAHAGGFNEQYF	TRBV10-3	TRBJ2-7	few	TRBD2
TGTGCCAGCAGCCCCCGGGACAGGGGGCCGAACACTGAAGCTTTCTTT	CASSPRDRGPNTEAFF	TRBV5-8	TRBJ1-1	NA	TRBD1
TGCGCCAGCAGCTCAGGGTTTAGCAATCAGCCCCAGCATTTT	CASSSGFSNQPQHF	TRBV5-1	TRBJ1-5	NA	NA
TGTGCCAGCAAGCGGGGGCGGGGAAGCACTGAAGCTTTCTTT	CASKRGRGSTEAFF	TRBV27	TRBJ1-1	NA	NA
TGTGCCAGCAGGGACAGCAAGAACACTGAAGCTTTCTTT	CASRDSKNTEAFF	TRBV6-1	TRBJ1-1	once	NA
TGTGCCAGCAGCCCGAGAACAGGGACCGAAGCTTTCTTT	CASSPRTGTEAFF	TRBV7-2	TRBJ1-1	NA	NA
TGTGCCAGCAGCTTAGGCCAAGGGGGCACTGAAGCTTTCTTT	CASSLGQGGTEAFF	TRBV11-2	TRBJ1-1	NA	NA
TGTGCCAGCAGCCAATCCGGGACTAGCGGCCCAGAGCAGTTCTTC	CASSQSGTSGPEQFF	TRBV4-2	TRBJ2-1	NA	TRBD2
TGTGCCAGCAGGCGGGACCGCGCAGATACGCAGTATTTT	CASRRDRADTQYF	TRBV12-3/TRBV12-4	TRBJ2-3	once	NA
TGCGCCAGCATGGCTAGCGGGGGGAAAGACACCGGGGAGCTGTTTTTT	CASMASGGKDTGELFF	TRBV5-1	TRBJ2-2	once	TRBD2
TGTGCCAGCAGCTCCGGTCCTCCCGATACGCAGTATTTT	CASSSGPPDTQYF	TRBV5-4	TRBJ2-3	NA	NA
TGCGCCAGCAGCCAATGGACAGGCCTTCCCGAAGCTTTCTTT	CASSQWTGLPEAFF	TRBV4-1	TRBJ1-1	many	TRBD1
TGCGCCAGCAGTCGCCCGCTCGCAGGGGACAGGGAGAACACTGAAGCTTTCTTT	CASSRPLAGDRENTEAFF	TRBV23-1	TRBJ1-1	NA	TRBD1
TGTGCCAGCAGCAGGGGTCCTAGCGGGAGTTACGAGCAGTACTTC	CASSRGPSGSYEQYF	TRBV7-2	TRBJ2-7	NA	TRBD2
TGTGCCAGCAGCCTACCGCAGGGGCCTCACAGCTCTGGAAACACCATATATTTT	CASSLPQGPHSSGNTIYF	TRBV7-3	TRBJ1-3	NA	NA
TGTGCCAGCAGTCCCGGGACAGGGGCTAACACCATATATTTT	CASSPGTGANTIYF	TRBV5-6	TRBJ1-3	NA	TRBD1
TGTGCCATCTTTCGCAGTGGGGCTCCGGGACAGGAGTTTGGCTACACCTTC	CAIFRSGAPGQEFGYTF	TRBV10-3	TRBJ1-2	once	TRBD1